The clone carrying this T cell receptor beta chain showed up just once. Its antigen is not known. Trimming stripped 7 bases from V and 0 bases from J, with 16 bases between. The germline V gene encodes CDR1 SGHRS and CDR2 YFSETQ. The CDR3 runs 16 residues. With 60 Vbeta and 13 Jbeta primers, the PCR was carried out. Sequencing was performed with immunoSEQ multiplex PCR; in TCRdb, only in-frame clones are kept and a portion is missing. The sample has 70,000 to 95,000 clones, about 75% seen once. This entry belongs to a study of cytomegalovirus exposure and HLA in healthy donors. About the study: HLA-typed donors contributed approximately 86 million unique TCRs, which were held in an early data release.

Study outcomes and limitations: TCR beta chains numbering 150 to 200 were designated cytomegalovirus-associated. As was reported, the classifier diagnosed cytomegalovirus status with high specificity and sensitivity.

The TCR was taken from a man between 40 and 49 years old in good health and CMV-seronegative. This sequence joins TRBV5-1 and TRBJ2-2, with a possible D match to TRBD2 (6 bases). The sequenced material came from PBMCs. DNA for the CDR3: TGCGCCAGCCTCTCCGGCGGGGCAGCGAACACCGGGGAGCTGTTTTTT. Amino acids: CASLSGGAANTGELFF.